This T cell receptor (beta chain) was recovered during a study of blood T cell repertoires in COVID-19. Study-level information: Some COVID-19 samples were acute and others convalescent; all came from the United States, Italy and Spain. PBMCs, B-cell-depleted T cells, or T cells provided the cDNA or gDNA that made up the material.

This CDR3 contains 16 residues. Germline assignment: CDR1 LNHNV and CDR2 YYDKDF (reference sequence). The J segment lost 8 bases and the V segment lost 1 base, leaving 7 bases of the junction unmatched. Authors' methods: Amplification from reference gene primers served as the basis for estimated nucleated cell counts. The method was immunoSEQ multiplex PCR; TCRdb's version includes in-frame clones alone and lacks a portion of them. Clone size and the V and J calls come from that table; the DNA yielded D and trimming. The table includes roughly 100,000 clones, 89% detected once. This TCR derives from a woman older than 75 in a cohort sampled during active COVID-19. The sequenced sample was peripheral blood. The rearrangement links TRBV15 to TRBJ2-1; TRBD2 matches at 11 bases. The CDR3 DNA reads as TGTGCCACCAGCAGAGTGAAACTAGCGGGAGAGCATGAGCAGTTCTTC. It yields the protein CATSRVKLAGEHEQFF.